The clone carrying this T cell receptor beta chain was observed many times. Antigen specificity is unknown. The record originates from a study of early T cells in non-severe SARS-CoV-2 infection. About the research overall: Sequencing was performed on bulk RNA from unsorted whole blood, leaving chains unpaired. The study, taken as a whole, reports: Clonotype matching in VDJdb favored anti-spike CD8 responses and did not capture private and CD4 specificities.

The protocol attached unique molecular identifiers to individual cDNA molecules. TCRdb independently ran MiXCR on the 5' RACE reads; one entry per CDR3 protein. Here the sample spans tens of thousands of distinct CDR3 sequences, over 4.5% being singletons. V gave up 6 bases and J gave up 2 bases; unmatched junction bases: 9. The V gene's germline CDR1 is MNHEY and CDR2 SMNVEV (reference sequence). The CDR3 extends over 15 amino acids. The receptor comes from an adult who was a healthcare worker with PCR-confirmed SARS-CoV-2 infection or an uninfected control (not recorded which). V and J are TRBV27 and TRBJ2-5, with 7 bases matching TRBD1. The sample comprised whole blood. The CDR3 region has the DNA TGTGCCAGCAGAATGCTCGGGGACAGTCAAGAGACCCAGTACTTC. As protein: CASRMLGDSQETQYF.